The 4 T cell receptor beta chains below all came from one sample that was sequenced in a study of vaccination and CD4 T cells after COVID-19. Oncomine TCR Beta short-read sequencing was applied to DNA from cultured CD4+ T cells. TCRdb recomputed calls from the PCR reads with MiXCR, one row per CDR3 protein. The data contain more than 3,500 distinct CDR3 sequences, around a third of them singletons. Treatment indicated: roughly 10-day PBMC culture with coronavirus spike peptide pools or control peptides (ViraFEST assay). CD4+ T cells of the unexposed donor were collected before the COVID-19 pandemic (2011-2018). These receptors' targets are unknown. The specimen was CD4+ T cells from blood, cultured in vitro. Receptors originate from a human donor in good health.

The chain couples TRBV20-1 to TRBJ1-1; D is possibly TRBD1 (5 bases). Germline loops: CDR1 DFQATT, CDR2 SNEGSKA (reference sequence). The CDR3 totals 13 residues. V was clipped by 5 bases and J by 3 bases, with 13 bases between them. The CDR3 region is CSAPGTGDTEAFF. CDR3 coding DNA: TGCAGTGCTCCAGGGACGGGAGACACTGAAGCTTTCTTT.

This rearrangement joins TRBV6-5 to TRBJ1-5; TRBD1 agrees at 9 bases. The CDR3 covers 16 residues. Germline assignment: CDR1 MNHEY and CDR2 SVGAGI. The trim removed 0 bases at V and 5 bases at J, leaving 5 bases unmatched. CDR3 sequence (DNA): TGTGCCAGCAGTTACTCTACAGGGGGCGCGTATCAGCCCCAGCATTTT. This sequence encodes CASSYSTGGAYQPQHF.

The chain joins TRBV5-6 to TRBJ1-1, with D maybe TRBD1 (6 bases). CDR1 and CDR2 from the germline V gene are SGHDT and YYEEEE. V shed 2 bases and J shed 2 bases, with 10 bases lying between them. The CDR3 runs to 14 residues. The CDR3 sequence is CASSFPDRNTEAFF. In DNA form, the CDR3 reads TGTGCCAGCAGCTTCCCGGACAGAAACACTGAAGCTTTCTTT.

This clonotype came up a few times. The chain has TRBV19 and TRBJ2-5; 9 bases are shared with TRBD2. CDR1 LNHDA and CDR2 SQIVND come from the germline V gene (reference sequence). This CDR3 is built from 15 residues. Trimming at V came to 6 bases and at J to 4 bases, leaving 9 bases not matched to a gene. CDR3 coding DNA: TGTGCCAGTAGCCTTCCCGGGACTAGCTTAGAGACCCAGTACTTC. Its protein product is CASSLPGTSLETQYF. Together with reference TRBV19 and TRBJ2-5, the CDR3 gives the full variable domain: DGGITQSPKYLFRKEGQNVTLSCEQNLNHDAMYWYRQDPGQGLRLIYYSQIVNDFQKGDIAEGYSVSREKKESFPLTVTSAQKNPTAFYLCASSLPGTSLETQYFGPGTRLLVL.